This T cell receptor (beta chain) was sequenced for a study of T-cell reconstitution after alpha-beta-depleted transplantation in children. For TCRbeta, the library was prepared with unique molecular identifiers. Using its own MiXCR run on the PCR reads, TCRdb lists one record per CDR3 protein. The sample consists of about 610,000 distinct CDR3 sequences, roughly 10% of them appearing once. This clonotype occurred a few times. Source: PBMCs from the stem cell graft donor, taken from the stem cell graft. The clonotype originates from a human donor who donated a stem cell graft to a child with acute myeloid leukemia.

This CDR3 is CASSETYSGSEQFF. Written as DNA, the CDR3 is TGTGCCAGCAGTGAAACATATAGTGGGAGTGAGCAGTTCTTC. The chain links TRBV6-1 to TRBJ2-1, with D possibly being TRBD2 (5 bases). The germline V and J ends were trimmed by 2 bases and 9 bases, with 14 bases remaining between them. Germline lookup yields CDR1 MNHNS and CDR2 SASEGT. This CDR3 spans 14 amino acids.